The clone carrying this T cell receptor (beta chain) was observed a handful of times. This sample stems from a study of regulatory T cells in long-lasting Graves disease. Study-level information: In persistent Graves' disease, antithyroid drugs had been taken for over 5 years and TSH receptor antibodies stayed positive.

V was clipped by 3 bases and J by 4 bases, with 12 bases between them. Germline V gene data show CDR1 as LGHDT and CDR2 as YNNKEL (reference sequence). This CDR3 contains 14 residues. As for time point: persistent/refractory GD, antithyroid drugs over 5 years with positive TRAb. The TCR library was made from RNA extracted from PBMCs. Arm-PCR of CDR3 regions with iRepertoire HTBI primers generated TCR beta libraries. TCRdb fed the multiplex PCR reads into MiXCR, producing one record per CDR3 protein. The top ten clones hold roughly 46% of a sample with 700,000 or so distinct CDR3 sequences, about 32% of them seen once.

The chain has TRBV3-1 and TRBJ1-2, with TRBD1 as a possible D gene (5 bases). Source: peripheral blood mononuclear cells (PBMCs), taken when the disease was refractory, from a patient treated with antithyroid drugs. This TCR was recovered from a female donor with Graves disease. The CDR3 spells CASSQGVSGYGYTF. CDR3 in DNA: TGTGCCAGCAGCCAGGGGGTCTCGGGCTATGGCTACACCTTC.